This T cell receptor beta chain stems from a study of cytomegalovirus exposure and HLA in healthy donors. For the study at large: Earlier work reported about 110 million unique TCR beta sequences from about 179 million T cells. Study-level points and caveats: In presence/absence analyses, roughly uniform sequencing depth across donors was assumed. Later analysis placed DRB1 highest and HLA-C lowest in TCR association rates, which differed by HLA locus. In a later analysis, the majority of CMV-associated beta chains seemingly showed HLA restriction.

Comments on this clone: The antigen is undetermined.

The study ran its PCR with 60 Vbeta and 13 Jbeta primers. Measured with immunoSEQ multiplex PCR; TCRdb has only the in-frame clones, and not every one. Its table lists tens of thousands of clones. This TCR came from a man in his forties or fifties in good health and CMV-seropositive. The sample comprised PBMCs.

CDR3 region: CASSRGTEETQYF. CDR3 coding DNA: TGCGCCAGCAGCCGCGGGACAGAAGAGACCCAGTACTTC. The gene calls are TRBV4-1 and TRBJ2-5, with D possibly matching TRBD1 (7 bases). The CDR3 is 13 amino acids. Germline V gives CDR1 MGHRA, CDR2 YSYEKL. V lost 4 bases and J 3 bases, leaving 9 bases between the germline ends.